The entry below describes one T cell receptor beta chain. Germline CDR1 reads SGHAT; CDR2 reads FQNNGV. V lost 5 bases, J lost 12 bases, and 18 bases stayed unmatched. CDR3 size: 16 residues. The data belong to a study of control samples from healthy donors and cancer patients. Profiling relied on immunoSEQ multiplex PCR, and the TCRdb table lists in-frame clones only, not all of them. The sample lists roughly 130,000 clones; around nine tenths were seen once. The clonotype comes from a man between 18 and 35 years old in good health. Sequenced material: blood. V and J are TRBV11-2 and TRBJ2-1, with 8 bases lining up with TRBD2. CDR3 in DNA: TGTGCCAGCAGCGCCAGGAGGGCGGGAGGTCCCATCGCGCAGTTCTTC. Amino acids: CASSARRAGGPIAQFF.